These 30 T cell receptor beta chains were sequenced from one sample in a study of blood T cell repertoires in COVID-19. Using immunoSEQ multiplex PCR, the repertoire was profiled, and TCRdb retains in-frame clones only, with some absent. This table has about 360,000 clones, more than 75% appearing once. The sequencing input was peripheral blood. These receptors all stem from a human donor with acute or convalescent COVID-19. The donor label of this sample is uncertain.

The chain employs TRBV30 and TRBJ1-3, with TRBD1 matching over 8 bases. Germline V lookup: CDR1 GTSNPN, CDR2 SVGIG (reference sequence). J was trimmed by 2 bases and V by 4 bases; bases with no gene match: 4. The CDR3 totals 14 residues. CDR3 nucleotide sequence: TGTGCCTGGAATCAGGGGGCGACTGGAAACACCATATATTTT. Its protein product is CAWNQGATGNTIYF.

The chain links TRBV19 to TRBJ1-5; 8 bases are a match to TRBD1. Germline V CDR1 and CDR2: LNHDA, SQIVND (reference sequence). The junction had 14 bases not matched to a gene; V was cut back by 7 bases and J by 0 bases. This CDR3 spans 18 amino acids. The CDR3 is CASNPQTGALYSNQPQHF. The CDR3, as DNA: TGTGCCAGTAATCCTCAGACAGGGGCCCTCTATAGCAATCAGCCCCAGCATTTT.

The chain carries TRBV7-8 and TRBJ1-1, with D perhaps TRBD1 (6 bases). The CDR3 runs 14 residues. Trimming pared 6 bases from V and 2 bases from J, leaving 13 bases between. Germline CDR1 and CDR2: SGHVS and FQNEAQ. CDR3 bases: TGTGCCAGCAGGTCAGGGGTTTTAAACACTGAAGCTTTCTTT. Translated, it gives CASRSGVLNTEAFF.

This clone was counted a few times. The V and J genes are TRBV3-1 (or the pseudogene TRBV3-2) and TRBJ2-3, with TRBD2 matching 7 bases. J gave up 8 bases and V 1 base, and 0 bases lay outside the gene matches. The germline V gene has CDR1 LGHDT and CDR2 YNNKEL (reference sequence). CDR3 size: 12 residues. Here the CDR3 reads CASSQAGGTQYF. CDR3 nucleotides: TGTGCCAGCAGCCAAGCGGGGGGTACGCAGTATTTT.

The chain carries TRBV5-1 and TRBJ2-1, with a possible D match to TRBD2 (6 bases). Germline CDR1 reads SGHRS; CDR2 reads YFSETQ. Trimming took off 9 bases at V and 7 bases at J, with 14 bases between the two ends. The CDR3 consists of 12 residues. This CDR3 is CATGRDWNEQFF. CDR3 nucleotide sequence: TGCGCCACAGGACGGGACTGGAATGAGCAGTTCTTC.

This chain joins TRBV21-1 and TRBJ1-3. TRBV21-1 is listed as a pseudogene. The CDR3 sequence is 15 residues long. The CDR3 sequence: CASSIRTTRRNTIYF. The CDR3 nucleotides read TGTGCCAGCAGCATCCGGACTACCCGGAGGAACACCATATATTTT.

The rearrangement links TRBV6-5 to TRBJ1-5; D is undetermined. Germline V gene data show CDR1 as MNHEY and CDR2 as SVGAGI. The CDR3 runs 15 residues. Trimming removed 5 bases from V and 2 bases from J, with 13 bases in between. CDR3 nucleotides: TGTGCCAGCAGTCGCCTTCGGGAGGGCAATCAGCCCCAGCATTTT. This translates into CASSRLREGNQPQHF.

CDR3: CATSPLGTDTQYF. CDR3 nucleotides: TGTGCCACCAGCCCACTAGGCACAGATACGCAGTATTTT. This chain joins TRBV24-1 and TRBJ2-3; D is possibly TRBD2 (5 bases). V was shortened by 7 bases and J by 1 base, with 8 bases between the two germline ends. Per germline, CDR1 KGHDR and CDR2 SFDVKD. The CDR3 contains 13 residues.

The rearrangement uses TRBV10-2 and TRBJ2-7, with 8 bases lining up with TRBD1. This CDR3 has 14 residues. V dropped 0 bases and J dropped 5; count of bases not matched to a gene: 3. Germline CDR1 reads WSHSY; CDR2 reads SAAADI. CDR3 protein: CASSESGQGHEQYF. DNA for the CDR3: TGCGCCAGCAGTGAGTCCGGACAGGGCCACGAGCAGTACTTC.

The rearrangement uses TRBV15 and TRBJ2-3; 10 bases map to TRBD2. The CDR3 is 18 residues long. The J segment lost 4 bases and the V segment lost 0 bases, leaving 10 bases of the junction unmatched. Per the germline V gene, CDR1 is LNHNV and CDR2 is YYDKDF (reference sequence). CDR3 sequence: CATSREVGLAGESDTQYF. DNA for the CDR3: TGTGCCACCAGCAGAGAAGTCGGGCTAGCGGGAGAATCAGATACGCAGTATTTT. Full variable domain (missing parts from reference TRBV15 and TRBJ2-3): DAMVIQNPRYQVTQFGKPVTLSCSQTLNHNVMYWYQQKSSQAPKLLFHYYDKDFNNEADTPDNFQSRRPNTSFCFLDIRSPGLGDTAMYLCATSREVGLAGESDTQYFGPGTRLTVL.

The chain carries TRBV27 and TRBJ1-5, with 7 bases aligning to TRBD1. V dropped 5 bases and J dropped 3; count of bases not matched to a gene: 4. Germline CDR1 MNHEY, CDR2 SMNVEV (reference sequence). This CDR3 contains 14 residues. CDR3: CASSPGTDNQPQHF. Here the CDR3 DNA reads TGTGCCAGCAGTCCCGGGACAGACAATCAGCCCCAGCATTTT.

About this clone: In the same sample, other DNA sequences code for this CDR3. The J gene is TRBJ1-4, the V gene TRBV28; 7 nucleotides line up with TRBD1. CDR1 is MDHEN, CDR2 SYDVKM, per germline. Trimming took 6 bases from V and 7 from J; bases not matched to a gene: 2. The CDR3 is made up of 12 amino acids. This CDR3 reads CASRTGREKLFF. In DNA, the CDR3 is TGTGCCAGCAGGACAGGGCGTGAAAAACTGTTTTTT.

This clone was counted between two and nine times. V usage is TRBV29-1 and J usage is TRBJ1-1; a possible D gene is TRBD1 (6 bases). The germline V and J ends were trimmed by 5 bases and 1 base, with 11 bases remaining between them. The CDR3 is 13 residues long. CDR1 and CDR2 from the germline V gene are SQVTM and ANQGSEA. Here the CDR3 DNA reads TGCAGCGTTAAAAGGGGGGGGAACACTGAAGCTTTCTTT. Translation gives CSVKRGGNTEAFF.

The chain recombines TRBV19 with TRBJ1-5; TRBD1 agrees at 7 bases. Germline V lookup: CDR1 LNHDA, CDR2 SQIVND (reference sequence). The CDR3 contains 17 residues. V shed 5 bases and J 1 base; nucleotides not matched to a gene: 11. The CDR3 bases are TGTGCCAGTAGTTTCGGACAGGTAATGAGGAGCAATCAGCCCCAGCATTTT. It yields the protein CASSFGQVMRSNQPQHF.

The J gene is TRBJ1-2, the V gene TRBV2; 10 positions agree with TRBD1. The germline V gene has CDR1 SNHLY and CDR2 FYNNEI. CDR3 length: 12 amino acids. V shed 6 bases and J 7 bases; nucleotides not matched to a gene: 2. The CDR3 here is CASSDRGLGYTF. The CDR3 DNA sequence: TGTGCCAGCAGCGACAGGGGGCTTGGCTACACCTTC.

The J gene is TRBJ1-2, the V gene TRBV5-1, with D possibly being TRBD1 (6 bases). Germline lookup yields CDR1 SGHRS and CDR2 YFSETQ. The CDR3 is 14 residues long. V was pared by 3 bases and J by 3 bases, with 12 bases between. CDR3 DNA: TGCGCCAGCAGCTCGGGGGGCTTCGACTATGGCTACACCTTC. Its protein is CASSSGGFDYGYTF. Variable domain in full (rest from reference TRBV5-1 and TRBJ1-2): KAGVTQTPRYLIKTRGQQVTLSCSPISGHRSVSWYQQTPGQGLQFLFEYFSETQRNKGNFPGRFSGRQFSNSRSEMNVSTLELGDSALYLCASSSGGFDYGYTFGSGTRLTVV.

The chain uses TRBV5-1 and TRBJ2-1, with TRBD1 matching over 8 bases. Germline CDR1 and CDR2: SGHRS and YFSETQ. CDR3 length equals 15 residues. The J segment lost 2 bases and the V segment lost 4 bases, leaving 5 bases of the junction unmatched. The CDR3 reads CASSPGTGPYNEQFF. DNA for the CDR3: TGCGCCAGCAGCCCTGGGACAGGTCCCTACAATGAGCAGTTCTTC.

V usage is TRBV13 and J usage is TRBJ2-1, with 7 bases aligning to TRBD2. The J segment lost 9 bases and the V segment lost 2 bases, leaving 10 bases of the junction unmatched. The germline gives CDR1 PRHDT, CDR2 FYEKMQ (reference sequence). This CDR3 is 15 amino acids long. In DNA, the CDR3 is TGTGCCAGCAGCTTATGGGAGGGACGGCCCGGTGAGCAGTTCTTC. Residues: CASSLWEGRPGEQFF.

The chain uses TRBV6-6 and TRBJ2-1; 7 nucleotides match TRBD1. CDR1 and CDR2 from the germline V gene are MNHNY and SVGAGI (reference sequence). Germline trimming cut 7 bases from V and 6 bases from J; bases unmatched to any gene: 9. CDR3 length: 14 amino acids. CDR3 sequence reads: CASKTPGTVNEQFF. CDR3 coding DNA: TGTGCCAGCAAGACTCCCGGGACAGTCAATGAGCAGTTCTTC.

This chain joins TRBV2 and TRBJ2-2; 8 nucleotides match TRBD1. CDR3 length equals 13 residues. The germline CDR1 and CDR2 sequences are SNHLY and FYNNEI. V trimming: 6 bases; J trimming: 6 bases; junction bases outside the gene matches: 3. CDR3 amino acids: CASSTTGAGELFF. CDR3 nucleotide sequence: TGTGCCAGCAGCACGACAGGGGCCGGGGAGCTGTTTTTT.

J is TRBJ1-3 and V is TRBV29-1; D is possibly TRBD1 (5 bases). There are 13 residues in the CDR3. The V end was cut by 6 bases, the J end by 8 bases, with 17 bases between. CDR1 and CDR2 from the germline V gene are SQVTM and ANQGSEA. DNA of the CDR3: TGCAGCGTCCCGGGACTGGCCGGGGACACCATATATTTT. It yields the protein CSVPGLAGDTIYF.

This clone has more than one count but fewer than ten. The V and J genes are TRBV2 and TRBJ1-4, with a tentative D call TRBD1 (5 bases). Looked up from germline, CDR1 is SNHLY and CDR2 is FYNNEI. V lost 6 bases and J 4 bases, leaving 12 bases between the germline ends. The CDR3 spans 14 residues. In nucleotides, the CDR3 is TGTGCCAGCAGAACTGGGACTTTTAATGAAAAACTGTTTTTT. Residues: CASRTGTFNEKLFF. The variable domain in full, completed from reference TRBV2 and TRBJ1-4, reads EPEVTQTPSHQVTQMGQEVILRCVPISNHLYFYWYRQILGQKVEFLVSFYNNEISEKSEIFDDQFSVERPDGSNFTLKIRSTKLEDSAMYFCASRTGTFNEKLFFGSGTQLSVL.

The rearrangement links TRBV28 to TRBJ1-1, with 9 bases identical to TRBD1. The germline V gene encodes CDR1 MDHEN and CDR2 SYDVKM. Trimming removed 6 bases from V and 7 bases from J; junction bases left unmatched: 9. The length of the CDR3 is 14 residues. The CDR3 nucleotides are TGTGCCAGCAGCTTAAACCGACAGGGGGTTGAAGCTTTCTTT. It specifies CASSLNRQGVEAFF. The variable domain in full, completed from reference TRBV28 and TRBJ1-1, reads DVKVTQSSRYLVKRTGEKVFLECVQDMDHENMFWYRQDPGLGLRLIYFSYDVKMKEKGDIPEGYSVSREKKERFSLILESASTNQTSMYLCASSLNRQGVEAFFGQGTRLTVV.

This clone showed up just a few times. This chain uses TRBV30 with TRBJ1-1; D ambiguous. The germline CDR1 and CDR2 sequences are GTSNPN and SVGIG (reference sequence). V was shortened by 1 base and J by 1 base, with 13 bases between the two germline ends. This CDR3 region has 15 residues. The CDR3 protein is CAWSDQDLPNTEAFF. The CDR3 nucleotides read TGTGCCTGGAGTGACCAGGACTTACCGAACACTGAAGCTTTCTTT. Combining the CDR3 with reference TRBV30 and TRBJ1-1 gives the whole variable domain SQTIHQWPATLVQPVGSPLSLECTVEGTSNPNLYWYRQAAGRGLQLLFYSVGIGQISSEVPQNLSASRPQDRQFILSSKKLLLSDSGFYLCAWSDQDLPNTEAFFGQGTRLTVV.

The chain joins TRBV5-1 to TRBJ2-2, with TRBD1 matching over 11 bases. Germline CDR1 SGHRS, CDR2 YFSETQ. The CDR3 length is 18 residues. J gave up 6 bases and V 0 bases, and 10 bases lay outside the gene matches. The CDR3 DNA is TGCGCCAGCAGCTTGGCCGGTGTGGGGACAGGGGGTTCCGGGGAGCTGTTTTTT. Translation gives CASSLAGVGTGGSGELFF.

This CDR3 reads CASSLTGTGPLHF. For the CDR3, the DNA is TGTGCCAGCAGCTTAACAGGGACAGGACCCCTCCACTTT. The chain employs TRBV11-2 and TRBJ1-6, with TRBD1 identical over 8 bases. CDR1 and CDR2 (germline): SGHAT, FQNNGV. The junction had 3 bases not matched to a gene; V was cut back by 2 bases and J by 12 bases. This CDR3 has 13 amino acids.

The chain carries TRBV29-1 and TRBJ1-2, with D tentatively TRBD1 (6 bases). V lost 2 bases to trimming and J lost 4 bases, with 14 bases between them. The CDR3 has 14 residues. CDR1 and CDR2 from the germline V gene are SQVTM and ANQGSEA. The CDR3 here is CSVEKEDRLYGYTF. CDR3 DNA sequence: TGCAGCGTTGAAAAAGAGGACAGACTCTATGGCTACACCTTC.

The chain recombines TRBV5-1 with TRBJ2-2; D might be TRBD1 (5 bases). V shed 0 bases and J shed 2 bases, with 11 bases lying between them. CDR1 is SGHRS and CDR2 is YFSETQ in the germline V gene. This CDR3 spans 16 amino acids. The CDR3 nucleotides read TGCGCCAGCAGCTTGGTTGCAGGGCCTAACACCGGGGAGCTGTTTTTT. Encoded protein: CASSLVAGPNTGELFF.

This clone was seen just once. V usage is TRBV7-6 and J usage is TRBJ2-3; 9 bases align to TRBD2. V gave up 2 bases and J gave up 1 base; unmatched junction bases: 1. CDR1 is SGHVS, CDR2 FNYEAQ, per germline. The length of the CDR3 is 15 residues. CDR3 loop: CASSLLAGGTDTQYF. The CDR3 nucleotides are TGTGCCAGCAGCTTATTAGCGGGGGGCACAGATACGCAGTATTTT. Full variable domain (rest looked up from reference TRBV7-6 and TRBJ2-3): GAGVSQSPRYKVTKRGQDVALRCDPISGHVSLYWYRQALGQGPEFLTYFNYEAQQDKSGLPNDRFSAERPEGSISTLTIQRTEQRDSAMYRCASSLLAGGTDTQYFGPGTRLTVL.

The rearrangement uses TRBV30 and TRBJ2-1, with 10 bases that match TRBD2. Germline V gives CDR1 GTSNPN, CDR2 SVGIG (reference sequence). The J segment lost 3 bases and the V segment lost 4 bases, leaving 12 bases of the junction unmatched. The CDR3 runs 17 residues. The CDR3 nucleotides read TGTGCCTGGACCGGGGTGGAGCGGGGGGGCCTCTACAATGAGCAGTTCTTC. It codes for CAWTGVERGGLYNEQFF.